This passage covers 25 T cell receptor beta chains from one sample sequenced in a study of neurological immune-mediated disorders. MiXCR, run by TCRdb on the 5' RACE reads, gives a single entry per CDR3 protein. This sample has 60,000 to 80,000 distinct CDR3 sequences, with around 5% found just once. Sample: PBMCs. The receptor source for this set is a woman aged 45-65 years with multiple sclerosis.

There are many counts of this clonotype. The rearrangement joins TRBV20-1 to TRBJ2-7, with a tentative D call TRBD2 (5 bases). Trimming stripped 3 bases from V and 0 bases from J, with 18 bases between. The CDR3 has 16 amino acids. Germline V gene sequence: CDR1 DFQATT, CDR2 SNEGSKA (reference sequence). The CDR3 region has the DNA TGCAGTGCTAGGGCGGCGAGGAGCGGAAGCTCCTACGAGCAGTACGTC. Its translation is CSARAARSGSSYEQYV.

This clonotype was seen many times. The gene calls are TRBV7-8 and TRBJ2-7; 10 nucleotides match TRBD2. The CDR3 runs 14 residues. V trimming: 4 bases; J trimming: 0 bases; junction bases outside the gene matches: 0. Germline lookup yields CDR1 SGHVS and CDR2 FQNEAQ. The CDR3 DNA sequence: TGTGCCAGCAGCTCTAGCGGGAGCTCCTACGAGCAGTACTTC. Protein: CASSSSGSSYEQYF.

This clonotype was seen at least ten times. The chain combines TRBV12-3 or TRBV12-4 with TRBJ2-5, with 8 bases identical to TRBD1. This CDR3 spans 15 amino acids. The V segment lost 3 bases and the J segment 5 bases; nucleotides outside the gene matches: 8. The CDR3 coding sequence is TGTGCCAGCAGTTTTAGGACAGGGTGGCTGGAGACCCAGTACTTC. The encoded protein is CASSFRTGWLETQYF.

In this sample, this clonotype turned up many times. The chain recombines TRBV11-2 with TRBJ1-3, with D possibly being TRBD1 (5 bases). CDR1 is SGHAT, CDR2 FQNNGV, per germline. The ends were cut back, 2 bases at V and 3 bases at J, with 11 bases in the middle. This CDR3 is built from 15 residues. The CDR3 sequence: CASSLQGKVGNTIYF. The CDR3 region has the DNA TGTGCCAGCAGCTTACAGGGCAAGGTTGGAAACACCATATATTTT.

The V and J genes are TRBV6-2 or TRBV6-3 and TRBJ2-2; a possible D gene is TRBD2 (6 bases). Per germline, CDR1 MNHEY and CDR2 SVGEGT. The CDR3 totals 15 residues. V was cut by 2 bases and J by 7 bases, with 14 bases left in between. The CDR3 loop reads CASSYVGTHNGELFF. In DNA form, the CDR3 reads TGTGCCAGCAGTTACGTAGGGACTCATAACGGGGAGCTGTTTTTT.

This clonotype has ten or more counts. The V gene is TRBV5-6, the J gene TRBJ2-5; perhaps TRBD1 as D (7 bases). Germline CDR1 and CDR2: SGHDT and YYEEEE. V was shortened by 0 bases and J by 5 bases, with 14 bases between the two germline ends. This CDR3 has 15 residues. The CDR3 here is CASSLGDREVETQYF. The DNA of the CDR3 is TGTGCCAGCAGCTTGGGAGACAGGGAGGTGGAGACCCAGTACTTC. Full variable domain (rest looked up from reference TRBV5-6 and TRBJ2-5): DAGVTQSPTHLIKTRGQQVTLRCSPKSGHDTVSWYQQALGQGPQFIFQYYEEEERQRGNFPDRFSGHQFPNYSSELNVNALLLGDSALYLCASSLGDREVETQYFGPGTRLLVL.

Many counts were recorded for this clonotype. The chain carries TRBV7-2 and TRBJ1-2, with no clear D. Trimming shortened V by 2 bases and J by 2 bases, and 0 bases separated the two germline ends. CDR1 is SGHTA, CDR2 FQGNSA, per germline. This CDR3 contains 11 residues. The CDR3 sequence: CASSLNYGYTF. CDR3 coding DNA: TGTGCCAGCAGCTTAAACTATGGCTACACCTTC. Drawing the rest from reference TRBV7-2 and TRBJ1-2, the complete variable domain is GAGVSQSPSNKVTEKGKDVELRCDPISGHTALYWYRQSLGQGLEFLIYFQGNSAPDKSGLPSDRFSAERTGGSVSTLTIQRTQQEDSAVYLCASSLNYGYTFGSGTRLTVV.

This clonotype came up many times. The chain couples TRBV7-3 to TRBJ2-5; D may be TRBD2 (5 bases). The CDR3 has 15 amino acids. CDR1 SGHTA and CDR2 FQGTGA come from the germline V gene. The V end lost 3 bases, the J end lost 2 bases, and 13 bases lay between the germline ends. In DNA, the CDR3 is TGTGCCAGCAGCTTTGACCGAGGGAGTCAAGAGACCCAGTACTTC. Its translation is CASSFDRGSQETQYF.

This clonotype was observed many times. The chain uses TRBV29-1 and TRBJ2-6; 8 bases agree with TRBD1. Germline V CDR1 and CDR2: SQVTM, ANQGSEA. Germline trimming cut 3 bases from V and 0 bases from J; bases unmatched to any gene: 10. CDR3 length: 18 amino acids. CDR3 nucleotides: TGCAGCGTTGAGGAGCCGGACAGGGCTAACTCTGGGGCCAACGTCCTGACTTTC. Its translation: CSVEEPDRANSGANVLTF.

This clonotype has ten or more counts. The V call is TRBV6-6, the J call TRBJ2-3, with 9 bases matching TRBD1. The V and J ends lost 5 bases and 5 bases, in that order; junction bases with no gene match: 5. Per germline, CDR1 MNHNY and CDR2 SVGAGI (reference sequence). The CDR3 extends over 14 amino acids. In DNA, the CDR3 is TGTGCCAGCAGTATACAGGGGGCAGGAGATACGCAGTATTTT. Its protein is CASSIQGAGDTQYF.

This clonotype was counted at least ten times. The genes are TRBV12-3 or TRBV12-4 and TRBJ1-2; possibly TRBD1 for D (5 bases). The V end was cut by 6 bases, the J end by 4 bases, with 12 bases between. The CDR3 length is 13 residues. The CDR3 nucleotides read TGTGCCAGCAGGGAAAGACAGAGCTATGGCTACACCTTC. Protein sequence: CASRERQSYGYTF.

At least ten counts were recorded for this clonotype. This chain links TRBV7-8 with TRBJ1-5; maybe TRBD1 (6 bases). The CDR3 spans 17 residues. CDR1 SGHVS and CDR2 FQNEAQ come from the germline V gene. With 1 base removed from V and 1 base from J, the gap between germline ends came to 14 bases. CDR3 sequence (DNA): TGTGCCAGCAGCTTAGTGGTCAGGGGTTTCAGCAATCAGCCCCAGCATTTT. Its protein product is CASSLVVRGFSNQPQHF.

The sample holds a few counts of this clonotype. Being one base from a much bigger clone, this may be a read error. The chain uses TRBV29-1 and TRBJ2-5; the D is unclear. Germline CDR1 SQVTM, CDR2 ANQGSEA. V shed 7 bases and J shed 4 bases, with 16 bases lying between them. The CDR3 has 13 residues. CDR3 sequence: CSANPGISETQYF. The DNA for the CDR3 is TGCAGCGCTAACCCAGGAATCTCAGAGACCCAGTACTTC.

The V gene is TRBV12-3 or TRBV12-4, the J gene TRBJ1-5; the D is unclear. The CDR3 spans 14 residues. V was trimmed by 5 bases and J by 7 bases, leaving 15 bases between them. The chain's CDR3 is CASSAMGMRQPQHF. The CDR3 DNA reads TGTGCCAGCAGTGCTATGGGGATGCGACAGCCCCAGCATTTT.

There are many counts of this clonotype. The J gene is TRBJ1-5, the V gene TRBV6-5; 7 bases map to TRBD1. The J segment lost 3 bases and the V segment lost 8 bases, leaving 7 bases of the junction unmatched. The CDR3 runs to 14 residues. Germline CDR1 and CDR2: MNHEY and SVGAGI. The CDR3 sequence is CASGRGAINQPQHF. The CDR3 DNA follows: TGTGCCAGCGGCAGGGGGGCAATCAATCAGCCCCAGCATTTT.

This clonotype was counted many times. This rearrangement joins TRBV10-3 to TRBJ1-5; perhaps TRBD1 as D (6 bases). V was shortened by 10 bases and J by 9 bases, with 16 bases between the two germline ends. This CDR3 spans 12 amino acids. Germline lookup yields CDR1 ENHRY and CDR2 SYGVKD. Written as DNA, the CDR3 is TGTGCCACCGCGGGGGGGCGCGGGCCCCAGCATTTT. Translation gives CATAGGRGPQHF.

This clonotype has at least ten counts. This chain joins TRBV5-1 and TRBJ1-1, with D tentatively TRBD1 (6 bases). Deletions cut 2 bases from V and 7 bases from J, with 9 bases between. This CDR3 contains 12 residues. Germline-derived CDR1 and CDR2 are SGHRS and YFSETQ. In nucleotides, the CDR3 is TGCGCCAGCAGCTTAGGACAGTTTGAAGCTTTCTTT. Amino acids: CASSLGQFEAFF.

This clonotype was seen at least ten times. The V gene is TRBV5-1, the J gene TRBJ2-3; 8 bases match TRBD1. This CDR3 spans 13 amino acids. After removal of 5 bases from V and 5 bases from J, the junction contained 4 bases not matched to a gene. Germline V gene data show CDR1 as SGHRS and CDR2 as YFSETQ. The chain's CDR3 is CASRLQGEDTQYF. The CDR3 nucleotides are TGCGCCAGCAGGCTACAGGGGGAAGATACGCAGTATTTT.

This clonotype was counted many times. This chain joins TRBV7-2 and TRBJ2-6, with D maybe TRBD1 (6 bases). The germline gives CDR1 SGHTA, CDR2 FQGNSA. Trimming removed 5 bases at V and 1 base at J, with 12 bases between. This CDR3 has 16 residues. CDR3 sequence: CASSRSQGSGANVLTF. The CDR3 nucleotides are TGTGCCAGCAGCCGTTCACAGGGTTCTGGGGCCAACGTCCTGACTTTC.

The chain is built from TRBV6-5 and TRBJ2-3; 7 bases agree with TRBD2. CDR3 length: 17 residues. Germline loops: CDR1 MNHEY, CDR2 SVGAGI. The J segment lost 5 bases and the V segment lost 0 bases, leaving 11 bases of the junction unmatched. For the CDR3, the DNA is TGTGCCAGCAGTTACTCGACCAGCGGGGTTACTGGAGATACGCAGTATTTT. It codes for CASSYSTSGVTGDTQYF.

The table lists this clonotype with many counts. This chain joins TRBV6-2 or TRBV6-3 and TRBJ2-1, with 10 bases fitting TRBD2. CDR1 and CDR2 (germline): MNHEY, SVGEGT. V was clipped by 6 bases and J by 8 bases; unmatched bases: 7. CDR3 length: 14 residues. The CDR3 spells CASSPSGGWDEQFF. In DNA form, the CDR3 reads TGTGCCAGCAGCCCTAGCGGGGGTTGGGATGAGCAGTTCTTC.

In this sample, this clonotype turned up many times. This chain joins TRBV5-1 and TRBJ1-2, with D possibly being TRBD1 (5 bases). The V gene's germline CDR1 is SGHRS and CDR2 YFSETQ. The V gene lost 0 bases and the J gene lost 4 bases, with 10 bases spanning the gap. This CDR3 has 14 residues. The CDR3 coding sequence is TGCGCCAGCAGCTTGGACGGGGGGAGCTATGGCTACACCTTC. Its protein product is CASSLDGGSYGYTF. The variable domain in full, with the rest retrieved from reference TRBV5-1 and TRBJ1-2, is KAGVTQTPRYLIKTRGQQVTLSCSPISGHRSVSWYQQTPGQGLQFLFEYFSETQRNKGNFPGRFSGRQFSNSRSEMNVSTLELGDSALYLCASSLDGGSYGYTFGSGTRLTVV.

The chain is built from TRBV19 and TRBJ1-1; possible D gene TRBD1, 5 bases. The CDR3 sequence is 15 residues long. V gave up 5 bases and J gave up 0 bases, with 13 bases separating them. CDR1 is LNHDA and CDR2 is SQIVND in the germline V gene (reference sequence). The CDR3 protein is CASSPGHLMNTEAFF. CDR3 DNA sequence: TGTGCCAGTAGTCCAGGACACCTCATGAACACTGAAGCTTTCTTT.

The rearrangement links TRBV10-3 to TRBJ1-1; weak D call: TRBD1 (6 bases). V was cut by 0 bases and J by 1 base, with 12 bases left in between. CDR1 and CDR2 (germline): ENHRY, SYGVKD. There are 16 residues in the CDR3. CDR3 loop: CAISESGQPSNTEAFF. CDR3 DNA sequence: TGTGCCATCAGTGAGTCAGGACAGCCTTCGAACACTGAAGCTTTCTTT.

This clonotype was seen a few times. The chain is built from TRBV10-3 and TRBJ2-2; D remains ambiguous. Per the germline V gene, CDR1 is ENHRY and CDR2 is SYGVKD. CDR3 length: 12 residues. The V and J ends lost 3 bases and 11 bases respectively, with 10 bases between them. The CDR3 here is CAISEVARELFF. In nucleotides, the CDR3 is TGTGCCATCAGTGAAGTAGCCCGCGAGCTGTTTTTT.